Each of the 31 T cell receptor beta chains below was sequenced from the same sample in a study of graft-versus-host responses after intestinal transplantation. Profiling relied on immunoSEQ multiplex PCR, and the TCRdb table lists in-frame clones only, not all of them. The sample holds about 25,000 clones, over 90% seen once. Here the sequenced sample was PBMCs, taken 18 days after transplant. The source is a human patient who received an intestinal transplant, so some T cells may come from the graft donor.

The V call is TRBV7-8, the J call TRBJ2-1, with 7 bases that match TRBD1. The CDR3 runs to 14 residues. V dropped 3 bases and J dropped 4; count of bases not matched to a gene: 3. Per germline, CDR1 SGHVS and CDR2 FQNEAQ. The CDR3: CASSFGTAYNEQFF. CDR3 nucleotides: TGTGCCAGCAGCTTCGGGACAGCTTACAATGAGCAGTTCTTC.

The chain has TRBV20-1 and TRBJ2-1, with D hard to call. Germline V gene lookup returns CDR1 DFQATT and CDR2 SNEGSKA (reference sequence). This CDR3 comprises 11 residues. Trimming left V 7 bases short and J 4 bases short, with 8 bases between. This CDR3 is CSVSNYNEQFF. The DNA of the CDR3 is TGCAGTGTTTCTAATTACAATGAGCAGTTCTTC.

The chain couples TRBV2 to TRBJ2-7; tentative D call: TRBD2 (7 bases). The germline gives CDR1 SNHLY, CDR2 FYNNEI. The CDR3 covers 12 residues. Trimming removed 11 bases at V and 0 bases at J, with 11 bases between. The CDR3 nucleotides are TGTGCCCAAGGGGGGGACTCCTACGAGCAGTACTTC. Protein product: CAQGGDSYEQYF.

The chain has TRBV2 and TRBJ2-1, with 8 bases identical to TRBD2. The germline V gene has CDR1 SNHLY and CDR2 FYNNEI. This CDR3 contains 16 residues. Trimming took 0 bases from V and 8 from J; bases not matched to a gene: 9. CDR3 in amino acids: CASSEAKLAGPDEQFF. As DNA, the CDR3 is TGTGCCAGCAGTGAAGCGAAATTAGCGGGACCAGATGAGCAGTTCTTC.

The chain has TRBV4-1 and TRBJ1-1, with TRBD1 matching over 7 bases. The CDR3 length is 16 residues. The J segment lost 1 base and the V segment lost 3 bases, leaving 8 bases of the junction unmatched. Germline CDR1 and CDR2: MGHRA and YSYEKL. The DNA for the CDR3 is TGCGCCAGCAGCCACGGGGTTGGACAGGCGAACACTGAAGCTTTCTTT. This sequence encodes CASSHGVGQANTEAFF.

This chain uses TRBV30 with TRBJ2-3, with TRBD1 identical over 11 bases. Germline CDR1 and CDR2: GTSNPN and SVGIG (reference sequence). There are 14 residues in the CDR3. The J segment lost 7 bases and the V segment lost 1 base, leaving 4 bases of the junction unmatched. DNA of the CDR3: TGTGCCTGGAGTGCGGGACAGGGGGTGAATACGCAGTATTTT. Protein: CAWSAGQGVNTQYF. Drawing the rest from reference TRBV30 and TRBJ2-3, the complete variable domain is SQTIHQWPATLVQPVGSPLSLECTVEGTSNPNLYWYRQAAGRGLQLLFYSVGIGQISSEVPQNLSASRPQDRQFILSSKKLLLSDSGFYLCAWSAGQGVNTQYFGPGTRLTVL.

The rearrangement uses TRBV7-9 and TRBJ2-7; TRBD1 aligns across 9 bases. The CDR3 spans 13 residues. Losses at the gene ends were 6 bases for V and 5 bases for J; bases not matched to a gene: 5. Germline CDR1 and CDR2: SEHNR and FQNEAQ (reference sequence). CDR3 protein: CASRPRQGDEQYF. CDR3 DNA sequence: TGTGCCAGCAGACCTAGACAGGGGGACGAGCAGTACTTC.

The chain couples TRBV4-1 to TRBJ1-1; D is ambiguous. V was shortened by 4 bases and J by 1 base, with 16 bases between the two germline ends. Germline V gene lookup returns CDR1 MGHRA and CDR2 YSYEKL. The CDR3 length is 16 residues. The CDR3 sequence is CASSPFGRGSNTEAFF. As DNA, the CDR3 is TGCGCCAGCAGCCCCTTCGGTAGAGGTTCGAACACTGAAGCTTTCTTT.

The rearrangement joins TRBV5-5 to TRBJ2-7; D perhaps matches TRBD1 (6 bases). CDR1 SGHKS and CDR2 YYEKEE come from the germline V gene (reference sequence). The CDR3 length is 15 residues. The V and J ends lost 4 bases and 2 bases respectively, with 16 bases between them. The CDR3: CASSLGVGQTYEQYF. The CDR3 bases are TGTGCCAGCAGCCTGGGAGTGGGACAAACCTACGAGCAGTACTTC.

This rearrangement joins TRBV4-1 to TRBJ1-4, with 10 bases aligning to TRBD1. Per germline, CDR1 MGHRA and CDR2 YSYEKL. V gave up 4 bases and J gave up 4 bases; unmatched junction bases: 6. The CDR3 extends over 16 amino acids. CDR3 sequence: CASSRGTGAGNEKLFF. The CDR3 coding sequence is TGCGCCAGCAGCCGAGGGACAGGGGCGGGTAATGAAAAACTGTTTTTT.

The chain is built from TRBV4-1 and TRBJ2-1; 7 bases align to TRBD2. Germline V gives CDR1 MGHRA, CDR2 YSYEKL. The V and J ends lost 1 base and 5 bases, in that order; junction bases with no gene match: 5. This CDR3 contains 15 residues. The chain's CDR3 is CASSQVAGDHNEQFF. DNA of the CDR3: TGCGCCAGCAGCCAAGTTGCGGGGGACCACAATGAGCAGTTCTTC.

V is TRBV15 and J is TRBJ2-7, with D possibly TRBD1 on 6 matching bases. CDR3 length: 14 residues. Per the germline V gene, CDR1 is LNHNV and CDR2 is YYDKDF (reference sequence). V lost 1 base to trimming and J lost 0 bases, with 7 bases between them. The chain's CDR3 is CATSRADSSYEQYF. CDR3 in DNA: TGTGCCACCAGCAGAGCGGACAGCTCCTACGAGCAGTACTTC.

V usage is TRBV10-2 and J usage is TRBJ2-5; weak D call: TRBD2 (5 bases). The CDR3 has 16 residues. The germline CDR1 and CDR2 sequences are WSHSY and SAAADI. The V and J ends lost 6 bases and 1 base respectively, with 18 bases between them. CDR3 region: CASRDGSPAGQETQYF. The CDR3 DNA follows: TGCGCCAGCAGAGATGGGTCTCCTGCGGGCCAAGAGACCCAGTACTTC.

This sequence joins TRBV7-8 and TRBJ1-4, with D perhaps matching TRBD1 (5 bases). The CDR3 has 16 residues. V lost 5 bases and J 4 bases, leaving 17 bases between the germline ends. Germline V CDR1 and CDR2: SGHVS, FQNEAQ. The CDR3 here is CASSPPADSYNEKLFF. The CDR3 DNA reads as TGTGCCAGCAGCCCCCCGGCCGACAGCTATAATGAAAAACTGTTTTTT.

The gene calls are TRBV5-1 and TRBJ2-1; D gene unclear. V lost 0 bases, J lost 5 bases, and 9 bases lay in between. Looked up from germline, CDR1 is SGHRS and CDR2 is YFSETQ. The CDR3 has 14 amino acids. In nucleotides, the CDR3 is TGCGCCAGCAGCTTGGAGGCGGTCGACAATGAGCAGTTCTTC. It translates to CASSLEAVDNEQFF.

The chain combines TRBV2 with TRBJ2-1; 9 nucleotides align to TRBD2. Germline-derived CDR1 and CDR2 are SNHLY and FYNNEI. V was pared by 8 bases and J by 6 bases, with 2 bases of the junction left unmatched. This CDR3 has 12 amino acids. CDR3 region: CASPAGGNEQFF. The CDR3, as DNA: TGTGCCAGCCCAGCGGGGGGCAATGAGCAGTTCTTC. Based on the CDR3 plus reference TRBV2 and TRBJ2-1, the full variable domain is EPEVTQTPSHQVTQMGQEVILRCVPISNHLYFYWYRQILGQKVEFLVSFYNNEISEKSEIFDDQFSVERPDGSNFTLKIRSTKLEDSAMYFCASPAGGNEQFFGPGTRLTVL.

This rearrangement joins TRBV6-1 to TRBJ2-5; D gene unclear. The CDR3 has 17 residues. Per the germline V gene, CDR1 is MNHNS and CDR2 is SASEGT. The V and J ends lost 2 bases and 7 bases respectively, with 23 bases between them. This CDR3 reads CASSEYQNNKSPGTQYF. The CDR3 bases are TGTGCCAGCAGTGAATACCAGAATAATAAGTCGCCGGGGACCCAGTACTTC.

The chain carries TRBV5-4 and TRBJ1-1, with D unresolved. CDR1 is SGHNT, CDR2 YYREEE, per germline (reference sequence). The CDR3 totals 12 residues. Trimming stripped 0 bases from V and 9 bases from J, with 9 bases between. CDR3 DNA: TGTGCCAGCAGCTTGGCCGGAGGGAAAGCTTTCTTT. As protein: CASSLAGGKAFF.

This rearrangement joins TRBV7-8 to TRBJ2-7, with 7 bases aligning to TRBD1. Germline values: CDR1 SGHVS, CDR2 FQNEAQ. The CDR3 sequence is 15 residues long. V was pared by 2 bases and J by 6 bases, with 10 bases of the junction left unmatched. The CDR3 loop is CASSLIPGQMSEQYF. DNA of the CDR3: TGTGCCAGCAGCTTAATCCCGGGACAGATGAGCGAGCAGTACTTC.

The chain is built from TRBV19 and TRBJ2-5, with D possibly being TRBD1 or TRBD2 (6 bases each). V lost 0 bases and J 3 bases, leaving 11 bases between the germline ends. There are 15 residues in the CDR3. In germline, CDR1 is LNHDA, CDR2 SQIVND (reference sequence). The CDR3 nucleotides read TGTGCCAGTAGTATAGACGGGGGCCTCAAAGAGACCCAGTACTTC. Its translation: CASSIDGGLKETQYF.

This chain links TRBV4-1 with TRBJ1-1, with 8 positions matching TRBD1. The J segment lost 2 bases and the V segment lost 3 bases, leaving 8 bases of the junction unmatched. This CDR3 spans 16 amino acids. Germline CDR1 and CDR2: MGHRA and YSYEKL. The CDR3 is CASSHQGAGGNTEAFF. In nucleotides, the CDR3 is TGCGCCAGCAGCCACCAGGGGGCGGGGGGAAACACTGAAGCTTTCTTT.

This chain links TRBV2 with TRBJ2-1, with 7 bases aligning to TRBD2. Losses at the gene ends were 9 bases for V and 7 bases for J; bases not matched to a gene: 6. This CDR3 spans 12 amino acids. The germline CDR1 and CDR2 sequences are SNHLY and FYNNEI. CDR3 residues: CASRTRVNEQFF. CDR3 nucleotides: TGTGCCAGTAGGACTAGAGTGAATGAGCAGTTCTTC.

Regarding this clone: One junction end disagrees with the germline gene, perhaps due to a read error. This chain joins TRBV12-5 and TRBJ2-3, with 9 bases that match TRBD1. Germline loops: CDR1 LGHNT, CDR2 FRNRAP. This CDR3 contains 13 residues. The CDR3 DNA reads TGTGCTAGTGGTTTGATGGGGGGGGACAGGGAGGATTTT. Its translation is CASGLMGGDREDF.

Written as DNA, the CDR3 is TGTGCCAGCAGACCAAATGAAATTAGCAATCAGCCCCAGCATTTT. Translating it yields CASRPNEISNQPQHF. The J gene is TRBJ1-5, the V gene TRBV7-2; D uncertain. The V and J ends lost 6 bases and 0 bases respectively, with 12 bases between them. This CDR3 contains 15 residues. Germline CDR1 SGHTA, CDR2 FQGNSA.

This chain uses TRBV30 with TRBJ2-2; D call uncertain. V dropped 1 base and J dropped 7 bases, with 1 base sitting between them. Germline V gene lookup returns CDR1 GTSNPN and CDR2 SVGIG (reference sequence). CDR3 length equals 10 residues. The DNA for the CDR3 is TGTGCCTGGAGTGACGGGGAGCTGTTTTTT. Translated: CAWSDGELFF. Combining the CDR3 with reference TRBV30 and TRBJ2-2 gives the whole variable domain SQTIHQWPATLVQPVGSPLSLECTVEGTSNPNLYWYRQAAGRGLQLLFYSVGIGQISSEVPQNLSASRPQDRQFILSSKKLLLSDSGFYLCAWSDGELFFGEGSRLTVL.

The rearrangement links TRBV5-4 to TRBJ2-7; 7 positions agree with TRBD1. The CDR3 covers 15 residues. Germline lookup yields CDR1 SGHNT and CDR2 YYREEE (reference sequence). The V segment lost 4 bases and the J segment 0 bases; nucleotides outside the gene matches: 7. The CDR3: CASSRGQLDSYEQYF. CDR3 DNA: TGTGCCAGCAGCCGGGGACAGTTAGACTCCTACGAGCAGTACTTC.

Turning to this clone: The junction does not match germline at one end; this may be a read error. The chain joins TRBV2 to TRBJ2-3; 9 positions agree with TRBD2. Germline V gives CDR1 SNHLY, CDR2 FYNNEI. The CDR3 loop spans 16 amino acids. The CDR3 DNA follows: TGTGCCAGCAGCACCCGGGAGGGACTAGCAAGAGATGCGCAGTATTTT. Its protein product is CASSTREGLARDAQYF.

The chain has TRBV27 and TRBJ2-3; TRBD1 or TRBD2 may be the D gene (6 bases each). Trimming cost V 6 bases and J 0 bases, with 22 bases left between them. CDR1 and CDR2 from the germline V gene are MNHEY and SMNVEV (reference sequence). This CDR3 has 18 residues. CDR3 sequence: CASSSGRPPGASTDTQYF. The CDR3 DNA sequence: TGTGCCAGCAGCTCCGGGCGCCCTCCGGGGGCTAGCACAGATACGCAGTATTTT.

CDR3 in DNA: TGTGCCAGCAGCCCTTCGGAAGGATTCTACGAGCAGTACTTC. Translating it yields CASSPSEGFYEQYF. The rearrangement links TRBV27 to TRBJ2-7, with D hard to call. The germline V gene encodes CDR1 MNHEY and CDR2 SMNVEV (reference sequence). The CDR3 has 14 amino acids. Trimming took off 6 bases at V and 3 bases at J, with 15 bases between the two ends.

This clone was detected only a few times. The chain uses TRBV4-1 and TRBJ2-2, with TRBD1 identical over 9 bases. Germline-derived CDR1 and CDR2 are MGHRA and YSYEKL. The J segment lost 4 bases and the V segment lost 3 bases, leaving 9 bases of the junction unmatched. This CDR3 is built from 17 residues. CDR3 coding DNA: TGCGCCAGCAGCCACACGCCGGGACAGGGTGGCACCGGGGAGCTGTTTTTT. Translating it yields CASSHTPGQGGTGELFF.

The gene calls are TRBV11-1 and TRBJ1-1; D uncertain. Deletions cut 2 bases from V and 8 bases from J, with 12 bases between. From germline, CDR1 is SGHAT and CDR2 FQDESV (reference sequence). The CDR3 is 13 amino acids. CDR3 loop: CASSLSRGNEAFF. CDR3 nucleotides: TGTGCCAGCAGCTTAAGCCGCGGCAACGAAGCTTTCTTT.